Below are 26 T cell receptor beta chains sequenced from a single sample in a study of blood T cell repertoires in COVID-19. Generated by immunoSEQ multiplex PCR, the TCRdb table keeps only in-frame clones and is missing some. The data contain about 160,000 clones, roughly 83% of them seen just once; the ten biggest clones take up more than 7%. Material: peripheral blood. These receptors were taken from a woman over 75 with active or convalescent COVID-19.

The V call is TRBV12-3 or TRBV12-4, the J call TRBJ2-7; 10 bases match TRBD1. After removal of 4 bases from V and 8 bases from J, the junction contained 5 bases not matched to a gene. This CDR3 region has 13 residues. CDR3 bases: TGTGCCAGCAGTTCCGGACAGGGGGAGAAGCAGTACTTC. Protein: CASSSGQGEKQYF.

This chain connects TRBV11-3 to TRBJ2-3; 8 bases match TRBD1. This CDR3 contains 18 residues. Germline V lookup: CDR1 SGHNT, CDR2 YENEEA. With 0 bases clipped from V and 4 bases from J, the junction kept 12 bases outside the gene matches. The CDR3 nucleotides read TGTGCCAGCAGCTTAGACCAGGGGGCCATCTTAAGGGCAGATACGCAGTATTTT. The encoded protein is CASSLDQGAILRADTQYF. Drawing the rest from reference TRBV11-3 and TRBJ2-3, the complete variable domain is EAGVVQSPRYKIIEKKQPVAFWCNPISGHNTLYWYLQNLGQGPELLIRYENEEAVDDSQLPKDRFSAERLKGVDSTLKIQPAELGDSAVYLCASSLDQGAILRADTQYFGPGTRLTVL.

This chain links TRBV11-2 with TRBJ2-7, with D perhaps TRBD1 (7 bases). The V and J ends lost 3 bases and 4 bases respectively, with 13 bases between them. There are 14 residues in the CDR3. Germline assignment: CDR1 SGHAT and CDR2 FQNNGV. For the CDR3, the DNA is TGTGCCAGCAGCTTCGTGGAGGGGGCGTACGAGCAGTACTTC. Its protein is CASSFVEGAYEQYF.

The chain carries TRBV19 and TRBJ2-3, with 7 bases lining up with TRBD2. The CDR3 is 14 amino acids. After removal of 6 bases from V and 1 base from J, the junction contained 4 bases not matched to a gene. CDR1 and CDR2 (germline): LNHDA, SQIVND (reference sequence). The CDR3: CASSPRGGTDTQYF. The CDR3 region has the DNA TGTGCCAGTAGCCCCCGGGGGGGCACAGATACGCAGTATTTT.

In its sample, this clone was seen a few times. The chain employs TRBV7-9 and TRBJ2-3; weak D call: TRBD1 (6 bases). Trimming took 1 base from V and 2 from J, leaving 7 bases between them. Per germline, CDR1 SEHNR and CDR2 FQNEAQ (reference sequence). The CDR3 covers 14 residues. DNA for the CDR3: TGTGCCAGCAGCTTAGGGACAGACACAGATACGCAGTATTTT. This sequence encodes CASSLGTDTDTQYF.

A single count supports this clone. Here the CDR3 reads CASSMREINQPQHF. CDR3 in DNA: TGTGCCAGTAGTATGAGGGAGATCAATCAGCCCCAGCATTTT. The rearrangement links TRBV19 to TRBJ1-5, with no clear D. The V gene's germline CDR1 is LNHDA and CDR2 SQIVND (reference sequence). This CDR3 region has 14 residues. Trimming took off 3 bases at V and 3 bases at J, with 9 bases between the two ends.

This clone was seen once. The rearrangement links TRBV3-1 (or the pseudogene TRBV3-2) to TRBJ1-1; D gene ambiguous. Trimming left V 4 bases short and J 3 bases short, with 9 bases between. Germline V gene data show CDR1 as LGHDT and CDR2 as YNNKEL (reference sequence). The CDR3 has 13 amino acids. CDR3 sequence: CASSPLGDTEAFF. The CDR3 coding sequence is TGTGCCAGCAGCCCCCTAGGAGACACTGAAGCTTTCTTT.

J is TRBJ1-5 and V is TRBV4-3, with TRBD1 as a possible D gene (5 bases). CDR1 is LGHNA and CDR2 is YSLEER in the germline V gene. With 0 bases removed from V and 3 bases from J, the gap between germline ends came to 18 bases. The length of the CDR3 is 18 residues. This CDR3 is CASSQEVQGQLLNQPQHF. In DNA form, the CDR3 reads TGCGCCAGCAGCCAAGAAGTCCAGGGTCAGCTCCTCAATCAGCCCCAGCATTTT.

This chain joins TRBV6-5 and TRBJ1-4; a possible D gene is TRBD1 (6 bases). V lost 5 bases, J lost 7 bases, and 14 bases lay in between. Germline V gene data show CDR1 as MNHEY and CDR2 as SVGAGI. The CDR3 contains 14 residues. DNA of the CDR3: TGTGCCAGCAGTCCCCGGGACACCCGTGAAAAACTGTTTTTT. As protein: CASSPRDTREKLFF.

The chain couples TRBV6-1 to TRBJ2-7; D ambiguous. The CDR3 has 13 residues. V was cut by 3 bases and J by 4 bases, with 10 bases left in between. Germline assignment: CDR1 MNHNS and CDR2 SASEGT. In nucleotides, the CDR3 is TGTGCCAGCAGTGAGTCTCAAGCTTACGAGCAGTACTTC. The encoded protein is CASSESQAYEQYF.

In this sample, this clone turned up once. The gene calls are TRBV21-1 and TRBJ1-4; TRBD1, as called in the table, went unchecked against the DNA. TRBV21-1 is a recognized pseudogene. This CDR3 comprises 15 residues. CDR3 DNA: TGTGCCAGCAGCACCCCGGGACAGGGCGGCGAAAAACTGTTTTTT. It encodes CASSTPGQGGEKLFF.

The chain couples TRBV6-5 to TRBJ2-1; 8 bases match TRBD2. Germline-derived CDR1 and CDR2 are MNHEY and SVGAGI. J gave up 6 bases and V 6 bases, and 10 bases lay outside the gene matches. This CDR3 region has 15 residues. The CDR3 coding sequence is TGTGCCAGCAGAGATACCGGGGGGGGTATCAATGAGCAGTTCTTC. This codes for CASRDTGGGINEQFF.

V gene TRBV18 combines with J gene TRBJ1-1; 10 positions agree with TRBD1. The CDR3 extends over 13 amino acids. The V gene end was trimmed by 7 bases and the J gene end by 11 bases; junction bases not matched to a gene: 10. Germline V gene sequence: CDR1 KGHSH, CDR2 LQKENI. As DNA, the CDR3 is TGTGCCAGCTACGAGACAGGGGGCGATGCTGCTTTCTTT. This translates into CASYETGGDAAFF.

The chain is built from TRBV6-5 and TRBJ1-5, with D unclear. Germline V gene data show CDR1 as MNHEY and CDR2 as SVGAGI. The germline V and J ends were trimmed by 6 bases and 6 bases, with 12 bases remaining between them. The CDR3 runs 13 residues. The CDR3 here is CASRQTEVQPQHF. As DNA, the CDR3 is TGTGCCAGCAGACAGACGGAGGTTCAGCCCCAGCATTTT.

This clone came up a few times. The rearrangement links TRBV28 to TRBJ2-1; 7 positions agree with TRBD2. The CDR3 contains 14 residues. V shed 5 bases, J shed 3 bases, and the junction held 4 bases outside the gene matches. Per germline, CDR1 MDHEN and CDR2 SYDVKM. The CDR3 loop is CASSGGGNYNEQFF. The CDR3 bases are TGTGCCAGCAGTGGGGGAGGGAACTACAATGAGCAGTTCTTC.

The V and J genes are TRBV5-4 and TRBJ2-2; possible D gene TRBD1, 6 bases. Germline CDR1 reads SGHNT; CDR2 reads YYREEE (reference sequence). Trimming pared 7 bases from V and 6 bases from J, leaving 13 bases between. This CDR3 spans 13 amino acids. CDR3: CASGQTGPGELFF. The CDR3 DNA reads TGTGCCAGCGGGCAAACAGGGCCCGGGGAGCTGTTTTTT.

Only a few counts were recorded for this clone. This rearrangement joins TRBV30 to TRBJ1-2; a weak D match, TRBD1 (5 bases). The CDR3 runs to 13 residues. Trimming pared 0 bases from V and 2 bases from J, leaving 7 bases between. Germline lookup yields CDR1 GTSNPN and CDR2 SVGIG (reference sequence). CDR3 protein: CAWSVAGNYGYTF. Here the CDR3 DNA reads TGTGCCTGGAGTGTGGCAGGGAACTATGGCTACACCTTC.

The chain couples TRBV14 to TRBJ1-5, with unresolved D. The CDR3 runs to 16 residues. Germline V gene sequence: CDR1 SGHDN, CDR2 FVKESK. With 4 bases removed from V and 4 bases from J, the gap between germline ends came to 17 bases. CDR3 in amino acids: CASSRNPSGWNQPQHF. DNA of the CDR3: TGTGCCAGCAGCCGAAACCCTTCGGGGTGGAATCAGCCCCAGCATTTT. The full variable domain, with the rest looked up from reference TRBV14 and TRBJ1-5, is EAGVTQFPSHSVIEKGQTVTLRCDPISGHDNLYWYRRVMGKEIKFLLHFVKESKQDESGMPNNRFLAERTGGTYSTLKVQPAELEDSGVYFCASSRNPSGWNQPQHFGDGTRLSIL.

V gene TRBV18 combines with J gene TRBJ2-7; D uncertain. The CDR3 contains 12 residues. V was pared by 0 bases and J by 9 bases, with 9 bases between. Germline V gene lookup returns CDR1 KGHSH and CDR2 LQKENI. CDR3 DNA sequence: TGTGCCAGCTCACCACCTGTGGGCTGGCAGTACTTC. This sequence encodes CASSPPVGWQYF.

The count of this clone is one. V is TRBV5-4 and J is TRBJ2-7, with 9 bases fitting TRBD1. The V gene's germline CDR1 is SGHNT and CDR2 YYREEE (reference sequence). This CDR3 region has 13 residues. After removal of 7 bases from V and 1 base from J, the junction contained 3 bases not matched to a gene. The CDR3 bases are TGTGCCAGCGGGGACAGGGCATCCTACGAGCAGTACTTC. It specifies CASGDRASYEQYF.

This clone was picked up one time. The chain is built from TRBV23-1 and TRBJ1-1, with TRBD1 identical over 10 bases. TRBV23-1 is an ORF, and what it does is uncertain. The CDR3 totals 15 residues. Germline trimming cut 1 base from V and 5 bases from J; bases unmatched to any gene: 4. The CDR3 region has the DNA TGCGCCAGCAGTCAATGGACAGGGGGAGCGACTGAAGCTTTCTTT. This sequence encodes CASSQWTGGATEAFF.

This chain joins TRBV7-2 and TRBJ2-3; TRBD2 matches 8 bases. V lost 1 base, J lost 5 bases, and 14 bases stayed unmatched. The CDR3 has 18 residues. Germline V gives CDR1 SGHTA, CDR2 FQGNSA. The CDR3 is CASSLGVAGTLVQDTQYF. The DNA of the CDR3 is TGTGCCAGCAGCTTAGGGGTAGCGGGGACCCTAGTGCAAGATACGCAGTATTTT.

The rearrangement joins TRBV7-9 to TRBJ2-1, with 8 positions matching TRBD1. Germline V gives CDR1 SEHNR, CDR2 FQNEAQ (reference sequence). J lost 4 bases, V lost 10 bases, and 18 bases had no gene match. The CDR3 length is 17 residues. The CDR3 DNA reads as TGTGCCAACCCAGCCGAGACAGGGGTTAGAGTTTACAATGAGCAGTTCTTC. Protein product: CANPAETGVRVYNEQFF.

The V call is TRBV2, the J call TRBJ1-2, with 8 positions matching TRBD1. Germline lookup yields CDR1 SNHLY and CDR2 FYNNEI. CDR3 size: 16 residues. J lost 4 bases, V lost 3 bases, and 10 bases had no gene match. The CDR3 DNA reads TGTGCCAGCAGTGACATCGGACAGGGACAACGCTATGGCTACACCTTC. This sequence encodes CASSDIGQGQRYGYTF.

The CDR3 sequence is CASSVGQGFFNEQFF. The CDR3 region has the DNA TGCGCCAGCAGTGTGGGACAGGGATTTTTTAATGAGCAGTTCTTC. The V call is TRBV10-1, the J call TRBJ2-1; TRBD1 agrees at 9 bases. J lost 7 bases, V lost 4 bases, and 8 bases had no gene match. The CDR3 extends over 15 amino acids. Germline V gene lookup returns CDR1 WNHNN and CDR2 SYGVQD (reference sequence).

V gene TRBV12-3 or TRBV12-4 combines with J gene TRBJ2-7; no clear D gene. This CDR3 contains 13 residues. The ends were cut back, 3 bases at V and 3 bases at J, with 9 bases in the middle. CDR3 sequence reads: CASSFTLDYEQYF. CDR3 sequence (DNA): TGTGCCAGCAGTTTCACCTTAGACTACGAGCAGTACTTC.